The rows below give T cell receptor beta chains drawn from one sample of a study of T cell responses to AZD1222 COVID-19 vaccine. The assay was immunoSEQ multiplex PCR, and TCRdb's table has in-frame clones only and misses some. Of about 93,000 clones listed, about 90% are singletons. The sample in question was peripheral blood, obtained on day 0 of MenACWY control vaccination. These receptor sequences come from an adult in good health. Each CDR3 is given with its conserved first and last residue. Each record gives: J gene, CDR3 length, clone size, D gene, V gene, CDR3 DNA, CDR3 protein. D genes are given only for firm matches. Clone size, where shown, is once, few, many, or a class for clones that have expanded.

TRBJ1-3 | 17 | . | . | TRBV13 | TGTGCCAGCAGCTCGACGACCCGACACCCCTCTGGAAACACCATATATTTT | CASSSTTRHPSGNTIYF
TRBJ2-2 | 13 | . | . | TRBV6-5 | TGTGCCAGCACGCCGTCTCACACCGGGGAGCTGTTTTTT | CASTPSHTGELFF
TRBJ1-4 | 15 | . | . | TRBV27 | TGTGCCAGCAGTTCTCGGGGTGCGCCATATGAAAAACTGTTTTTT | CASSSRGAPYEKLFF
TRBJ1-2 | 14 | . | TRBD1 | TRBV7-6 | TGTGCCAGCAGCTTAAGCCCGGACAGGGATTGGTACACCTTC | CASSLSPDRDWYTF
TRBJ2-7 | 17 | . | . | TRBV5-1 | TGCGCCAGCAGCTTGGGCTGGTTGAGAGGGGCCCCCTACGAGCAGTACTTC | CASSLGWLRGAPYEQYF
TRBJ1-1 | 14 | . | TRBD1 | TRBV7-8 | TGTGCCAGCAGCTCGCCGGGACAGGGCACTGAAGCTTTCTTT | CASSSPGQGTEAFF
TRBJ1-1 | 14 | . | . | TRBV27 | TGTGCCAGCAGTTTGGGTCGATTGAACACTGAAGCTTTCTTT | CASSLGRLNTEAFF
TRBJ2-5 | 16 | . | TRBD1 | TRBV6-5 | TGTGCCAGCAGTTACTCGGGACCCGGGACAGAAGAGACCCAGTACTTC | CASSYSGPGTEETQYF
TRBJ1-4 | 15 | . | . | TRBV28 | TGTGCCAGCAGTTTTGGGGGGGTAGTTATTGAAAAACTGTTTTTT | CASSFGGVVIEKLFF
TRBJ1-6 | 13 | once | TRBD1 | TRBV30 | TGTGCCTGGAGTGTACAGGGGGGATCACCCCTCCACTTT | CAWSVQGGSPLHF
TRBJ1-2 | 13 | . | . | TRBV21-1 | TGTGCCAGCAGCAACGGGCCAGAGCTTTTTTCCACCTTC | CASSNGPELFSTF
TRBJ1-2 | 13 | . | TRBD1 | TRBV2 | TGTGCCAGCAGTAAACAGGGGGCTGGCGGCTACACCTTC | CASSKQGAGGYTF
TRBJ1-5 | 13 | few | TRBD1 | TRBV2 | TGTGCCAGCAGCCGGGACAGGGGTCAGCCCCAGCATTTT | CASSRDRGQPQHF
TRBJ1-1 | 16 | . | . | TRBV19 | TGTGCCAGTAGTCTAGGGTGGACGCCTATGAACACTGAAGCTTTCTTT | CASSLGWTPMNTEAFF
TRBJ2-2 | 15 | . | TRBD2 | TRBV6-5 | TGTGCCAGCAGCTCGGGGGGATCGAACACCGGGGAGCTGTTTTTT | CASSSGGSNTGELFF
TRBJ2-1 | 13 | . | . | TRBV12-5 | TGTGCTAGTGGTCTATCAGGATCGAATGAGCAGTTCTTC | CASGLSGSNEQFF
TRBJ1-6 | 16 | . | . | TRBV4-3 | TGCGCCAGCAGCCAAAACGGGATCTTCTATGATTCACCCCTCCACTTT | CASSQNGIFYDSPLHF
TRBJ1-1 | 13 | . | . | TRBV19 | TGTGCCACTCAGAAGGGGGGAAACACTGAAGCTTTCTTT | CATQKGGNTEAFF
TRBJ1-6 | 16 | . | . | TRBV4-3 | TGCGCCAGCAGCCAAGATAGTGGACAGTATAATTCACCCCTCCACTTT | CASSQDSGQYNSPLHF
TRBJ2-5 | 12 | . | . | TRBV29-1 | TGCAGCGTGGGGGACCGCTCTGCGACCCAGTACTTC | CSVGDRSATQYF
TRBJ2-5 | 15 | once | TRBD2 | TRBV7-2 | TGTGCCAGCAGCTCCGGACTAGCGGGGAGGGAGACCCAGTACTTC | CASSSGLAGRETQYF
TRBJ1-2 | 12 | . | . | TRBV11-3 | TGTGCCAGCAGCGATTCCGGCTATGGCTACACCTTC | CASSDSGYGYTF
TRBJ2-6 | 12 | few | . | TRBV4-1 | TGCGCCAGCAGCCAAGGGGCCAACGTCCTGACTTTC | CASSQGANVLTF
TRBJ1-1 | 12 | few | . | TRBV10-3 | TGTGCCATCAGTGAAGGGGACCCGAAGGCTTTCTTT | CAISEGDPKAFF
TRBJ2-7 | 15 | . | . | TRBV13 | TGTGCCAGCAGCACCACAACAGGGTTGGACTACGAGCAGTACTTC | CASSTTTGLDYEQYF
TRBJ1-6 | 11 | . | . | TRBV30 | TGTGCCTGGGAGGCCAATTCACCCCTCCACTTT | CAWEANSPLHF
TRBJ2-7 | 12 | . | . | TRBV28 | TGTGCCAGCAGATCGGCCCTTTACGAGCAGTACTTC | CASRSALYEQYF
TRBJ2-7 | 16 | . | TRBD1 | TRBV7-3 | TGTGCCAGCAGCTTAACTAAGGACAGGGCGCCCTACGAGCAGTACTTC | CASSLTKDRAPYEQYF
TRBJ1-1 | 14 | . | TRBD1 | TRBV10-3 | TGTGCCATCAACCCGGGACAGGGATGGACTGAAGCTTTCTTT | CAINPGQGWTEAFF
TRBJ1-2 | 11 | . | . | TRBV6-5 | TGTGCCAGCACAGGGAACTATGGCTACACCTTC | CASTGNYGYTF
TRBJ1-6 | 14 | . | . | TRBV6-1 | TGTGCCAGTTCATCCTGGCAGAATAATTCACCCCTCCACTTT | CASSSWQNNSPLHF
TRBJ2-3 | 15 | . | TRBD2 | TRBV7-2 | TGTGCCAGCACCCCGGGACTAGCGGGGGGTCTTGGGCAGTATTTT | CASTPGLAGGLGQYF
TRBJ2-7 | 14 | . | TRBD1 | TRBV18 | TGTGCCAGCTCACCGGACAGGGGTTCCTACGAGCAGTACTTC | CASSPDRGSYEQYF
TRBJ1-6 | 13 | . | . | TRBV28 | TGTGCCAGCAGTCCGGGTCTTAATTCACCCCTCCACTTT | CASSPGLNSPLHF
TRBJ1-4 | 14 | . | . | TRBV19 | TGTGCCAGTGGAGGAAGGGGAGCTAATGAAAAACTGTTTTTT | CASGGRGANEKLFF
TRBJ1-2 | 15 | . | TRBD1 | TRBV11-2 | TGTGCCAGCAGCTTCGGACAGGGGGCCTCCTATGGCTACACCTTC | CASSFGQGASYGYTF
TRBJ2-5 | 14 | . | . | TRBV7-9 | TGTGCCAGCAGCCGCCAGGAAAGCCAAGAGACCCAGTACTTC | CASSRQESQETQYF
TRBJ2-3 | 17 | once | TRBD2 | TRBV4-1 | TGCGCCAGCAGCCAAGGCGAGCCTAGCGGGGGTTCAGATACGCAGTATTTT | CASSQGEPSGGSDTQYF
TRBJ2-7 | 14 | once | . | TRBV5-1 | TGCGCCAGCAGCTTCGATCAGGTGAACTACGAGCAGTACTTC | CASSFDQVNYEQYF
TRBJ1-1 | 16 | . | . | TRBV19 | TGTGCCAGTAGTATGGAGGGCAGGTTAAGGAACACTGAAGCTTTCTTT | CASSMEGRLRNTEAFF
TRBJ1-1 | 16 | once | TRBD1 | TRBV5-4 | TGTGCCAGCAGCTTCGGGGGGGACAGGGGGAACACTGAAGCTTTCTTT | CASSFGGDRGNTEAFF
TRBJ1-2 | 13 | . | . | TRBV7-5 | TGTGCCAGAAGTTCTGACAGGGAGAATGGCTACACCTTC | CARSSDRENGYTF
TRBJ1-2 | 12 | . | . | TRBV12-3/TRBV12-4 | TGTGCCAGCAGTCGGGACAACTATGGCTACACCTTC | CASSRDNYGYTF
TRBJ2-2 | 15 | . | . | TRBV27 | TGTGCCAGCAGTTTAAGGGACCGAGACACCGGGGAGCTGTTTTTT | CASSLRDRDTGELFF
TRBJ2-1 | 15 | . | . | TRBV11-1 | TGTGCCAGCAGCTTAGGGACCCTTACCTACAATGAGCAGTTCTTC | CASSLGTLTYNEQFF
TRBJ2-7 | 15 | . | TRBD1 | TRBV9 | TGTGCCAGCAGCGGGGGACAGTCCTCGACCTACGAGCAGTACTTC | CASSGGQSSTYEQYF
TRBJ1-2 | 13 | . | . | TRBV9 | TGTGCCAGCAGCGGCGGCAGGGTTGATGGCTACACCTTC | CASSGGRVDGYTF
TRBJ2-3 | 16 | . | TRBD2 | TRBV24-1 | TGTGCCACCAGTGATCCAACTAGCGGGAGCACAGATACGCAGTATTTT | CATSDPTSGSTDTQYF
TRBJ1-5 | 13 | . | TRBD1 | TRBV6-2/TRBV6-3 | TGTGCCAGCAGCCGGGACAGCCAGCAGCCCCAGCATTTT | CASSRDSQQPQHF
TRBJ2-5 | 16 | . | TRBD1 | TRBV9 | TGTGCCAGCAGCGAGGGGACAGGGAATGAGGTAGAGACCCAGTACTTC | CASSEGTGNEVETQYF
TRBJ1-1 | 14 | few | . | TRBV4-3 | TGCGCCAGCAGCCTAAAAGACACCAACACTGAAGCTTTCTTT | CASSLKDTNTEAFF
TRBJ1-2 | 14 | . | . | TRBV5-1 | TGCGCCAGCAGCTTGAGGGCAGGGGACTATGGCTACACCTTC | CASSLRAGDYGYTF
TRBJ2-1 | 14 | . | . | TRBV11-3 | TGTGCCAGCAGGCCGGGAGAGAGATTAGGTGAGCAGTTCTTC | CASRPGERLGEQFF
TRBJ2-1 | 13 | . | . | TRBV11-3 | TGTGCCAGCAGCTTTAGGCTGTACAATGAGCAGTTCTTC | CASSFRLYNEQFF